A selection of T cell receptor beta chains follows, all from one sample in a study of cytomegalovirus exposure and HLA in healthy donors. The assay was immunoSEQ multiplex PCR, and TCRdb's table has in-frame clones only and misses some. The sample consists of approximately 160,000 clones, around 79% of them appearing once. Sequencing was done on a sample of PBMCs. These receptors were obtained from a woman between 40 and 50 years old in good health and CMV-seropositive. Both conserved end residues are part of each CDR3. D genes are given only for firm matches. Where a row states a size, it is once, few, many or the class of an expanded clone; other rows omit it.

d_call,j_call,v_call,clone_size,cdr3_aa,cdr3_nt
NA,TRBJ1-2,TRBV19,NA,CASSIDSYGYTF,TGTGCCAGTAGTATCGACAGCTATGGCTACACCTTC
TRBD1,TRBJ2-3,TRBV30,NA,CAWKGTGMSTQYF,TGTGCCTGGAAAGGGACAGGGATGAGTACGCAGTATTTT
TRBD2,TRBJ2-1,TRBV5-1,NA,CASSLVTAGANEQFF,TGCGCCAGCAGCCTGGTCACAGCGGGAGCTAATGAGCAGTTCTTC
NA,TRBJ1-2,TRBV27,NA,CATSANGGLGFGYTF,TGTGCCACCAGCGCAAACGGAGGCCTCGGTTTTGGCTACACCTTC
NA,TRBJ2-1,TRBV5-4,few,CASSPTVNTYNEQFF,TGTGCCAGCAGCCCGACAGTGAACACCTACAATGAGCAGTTCTTC
TRBD1,TRBJ1-2,TRBV28,NA,CASRGTGTETGYTF,TGTGCCAGCAGAGGGACTGGGACAGAGACCGGCTACACCTTC
TRBD1,TRBJ2-5,TRBV30,few,CAWSGDRGFETQYF,TGTGCCTGGAGTGGGGACAGGGGTTTTGAGACCCAGTACTTC
NA,TRBJ1-3,TRBV5-1,NA,CASSLQGLSGNTIYF,TGCGCCAGCAGCTTACAGGGCCTCTCTGGAAACACCATATATTTT
NA,TRBJ1-5,TRBV6-1,NA,CASSEFGGDSNQPQHF,TGTGCCAGCAGTGAATTTGGCGGGGATAGCAATCAGCCCCAGCATTTT
NA,TRBJ2-3,TRBV18,NA,CASSPPGLPDTQYF,TGTGCCAGCTCACCACCCGGACTTCCAGATACGCAGTATTTT
TRBD1,TRBJ1-1,TRBV30,NA,CAWMYKDRVVRAFF,TGTGCCTGGATGTACAAAGACAGGGTAGTGCGAGCTTTCTTT
TRBD1,TRBJ2-5,TRBV7-8,NA,CASGKTGQRSSAQYF,TGTGCCAGCGGAAAAACGGGACAGCGATCGTCGGCCCAGTACTTC
NA,TRBJ2-7,TRBV28,few,CASSFHSVLSRYEQYF,TGTGCCAGCAGTTTCCACTCGGTCCTTAGCCGATACGAGCAGTACTTC
NA,TRBJ2-2,TRBV14,once,CASSSRGLSTGELFF,TGTGCCAGCAGCTCCAGGGGATTGAGCACCGGGGAGCTGTTTTTT
TRBD2,TRBJ2-5,TRBV19,once,CASSTRVAGGEETQYF,TGTGCCAGTAGTACCCGGGTGGCGGGAGGGGAAGAGACCCAGTACTTC
NA,TRBJ2-7,TRBV29-1,NA,CSVEGQAYEQYF,TGCAGCGTTGAAGGACAGGCCTACGAGCAGTACTTC
TRBD2,TRBJ2-7,TRBV7-2,NA,CASSLTSGRSNEQYF,TGCGCCAGCAGCTTAACTAGCGGGAGGTCTAACGAGCAGTACTTC
NA,TRBJ1-1,TRBV28,NA,CASSPISTVITEAFF,TGTGCCAGCAGCCCAATCTCGACAGTAATCACTGAAGCTTTCTTT
TRBD1,TRBJ1-2,TRBV7-2,few,CASSSGTGHGYTF,TGTGCCAGCAGCTCCGGGACAGGGCATGGCTACACCTTC
NA,TRBJ1-3,TRBV9,few,CASSVQDSGNTIYF,TGTGCCAGCAGCGTCCAGGACTCTGGAAACACCATATATTTT
NA,TRBJ2-2,TRBV9,NA,CASSVDPLTGSLVELFF,TGTGCCAGCAGCGTAGATCCCCTGACAGGCTCCCTGGTCGAGCTGTTTTTT
TRBD1,TRBJ1-1,TRBV5-1,NA,CASSWDRAGTEAFF,TGCGCCAGCAGCTGGGACAGGGCGGGCACTGAAGCTTTCTTT
NA,TRBJ1-1,TRBV6-6,NA,CASSYQDSLEAFF,TGTGCCAGCAGTTATCAGGACAGCCTTGAAGCTTTCTTT
NA,TRBJ2-7,TRBV11-3,NA,CASSAGQRTYEQYF,TGTGCCAGCAGCGCGGGACAGAGAACCTACGAGCAGTACTTC
TRBD2,TRBJ2-1,TRBV14,NA,CASSKAVTSGTYNEQFF,TGTGCCAGCAGCAAAGCCGTTACTAGCGGGACCTACAATGAGCAGTTCTTC
TRBD2,TRBJ2-5,TRBV9,NA,CASSPRLSGGARSETQYF,TGTGCCAGCAGCCCCCGACTAAGCGGGGGGGCCAGGTCAGAGACCCAGTACTTC
NA,TRBJ1-6,TRBV6-5,few,CASSQGPSLHF,TGTGCCAGCAGCCAGGGGCCCAGCCTCCACTTT
NA,TRBJ1-6,TRBV6-5,few,CASSYSGDSPLHF,TGTGCCAGCAGTTACTCCGGGGATTCACCCCTCCACTTT
TRBD2,TRBJ2-3,TRBV4-1,once,CASSQVLLAGRDTQYF,TGCGCCAGCAGCCAAGTATTACTAGCGGGGCGAGATACGCAGTATTTT
TRBD1,TRBJ1-2,TRBV6-5,NA,CASSGAGGYGYTF,TGTGCCAGCAGTGGAGCAGGGGGCTATGGCTACACCTTC